This T cell receptor beta chain emerged from a study of brain T cells in children with intractable seizures. Study-level points and caveats: Pre- and post-surgery blood differed in depth, so pre-surgery absences may be undersampling. HCMV serostatus was not known, and viral specificity came from CDR3 similarity only.

Details on this clone: Antigen: not known.

Time point defined: blood from clinic visit 5 months post-surgery; TSC patient then seizure free. The sequenced cases were selected for having the highest brain T cell transcript signatures. Before surgery, patients took at least one anti-epileptic drug. Germline CDR1 is PRHDT and CDR2 is FYEKMQ (reference sequence). This CDR3 has 13 amino acids. V lost 0 bases, J lost 6 bases, and 8 bases lay in between. Sequencing used immunoSEQ multiplex PCR; TCRdb keeps in-frame clones, though not all of them. The data contain under 400,000 clones, 93% of them singletons. The chain recombines TRBV13 with TRBJ1-2; TRBD1 is a possible D gene (6 bases). Here the sequenced sample was peripheral blood, taken 4 to 6 months after surgery. The sequence derives from a boy less than two years old with tuberous sclerosis and intractable seizures. DNA for the CDR3: TGTGCCAGCAGCTTAGGGAAGGGGGATGGCTACACCTTC. Its translation: CASSLGKGDGYTF.